This T cell receptor beta chain was sequenced in a study of cytomegalovirus exposure and HLA in healthy donors. Overall study findings and caveats: Immune exposure data for these donors was limited to CMV serostatus. Researchers counted around 150 TCR beta chains as cytomegalovirus-associated. Earlier analysis yielded a pattern in which most TCR beta V segments were productive about 87% or about 30% of the time. When a later analysis compared HLA-associated TCR beta chains with equally common others, the HLA-associated chains turned out to be more clonally expanded and to have lower generation probabilities.

This CDR3 has 14 residues. Per germline, CDR1 LNHDA and CDR2 SQIVND (reference sequence). The ends lost 5 bases at V and 3 bases at J; junction bases unmatched: 6. Primers included in the PCR were 60 Vbeta and 13 Jbeta primers. Assay: immunoSEQ multiplex PCR; the TCRdb copy retains only in-frame clones and omits some. The sample consists of 150,000 to 200,000 clones, 70% to 80% of them appearing once. About this clone itself: Its antigen is undetermined.

Sequenced material: PBMCs. V and J are TRBV19 and TRBJ2-7; 8 nucleotides match TRBD2. The sequence was obtained from a middle-aged woman in good health and CMV-seronegative. CDR3 in amino acids: CASSRGGKGYEQYF. In DNA, the CDR3 is TGTGCCAGTAGTCGGGGGGGAAAGGGCTACGAGCAGTACTTC.